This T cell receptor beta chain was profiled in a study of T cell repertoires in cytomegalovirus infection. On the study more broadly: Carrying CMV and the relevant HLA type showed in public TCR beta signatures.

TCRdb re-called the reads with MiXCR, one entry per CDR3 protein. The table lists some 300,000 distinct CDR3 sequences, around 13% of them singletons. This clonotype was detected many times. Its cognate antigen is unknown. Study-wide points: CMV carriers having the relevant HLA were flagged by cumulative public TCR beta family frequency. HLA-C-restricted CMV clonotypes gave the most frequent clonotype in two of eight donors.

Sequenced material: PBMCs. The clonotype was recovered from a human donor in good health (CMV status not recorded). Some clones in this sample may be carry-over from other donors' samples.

The CDR3 region has the DNA TGTGCCAGTAGTATGAAAATCGGGAGGGCCTACAATGAGCAGTTCTTC. Translated: CASSMKIGRAYNEQFF. The chain links TRBV19 to TRBJ2-1; 8 nucleotides align to TRBD2. The CDR3 totals 16 residues. V shed 3 bases, J shed 2 bases, and the junction held 6 bases outside the gene matches. The germline V gene has CDR1 LNHDA and CDR2 SQIVND (reference sequence).